Listed below are T cell receptor beta chains from one sample, sequenced in a study of T-cell reconstitution after alpha-beta-depleted transplantation in children. One entry per CDR3 protein results from TCRdb running MiXCR on the PCR reads. This sample has 600,000 or so distinct CDR3 sequences; about 23% occur once, and the top ten carry roughly 13%. Sequencing was performed on PBMCs, mostly from graft donor cells, taken 360 days after TCRalphabeta/CD19-depleted stem cell transplant. These receptors all stem from a boy younger than two who had a stem cell transplant for acute myeloid leukemia, so the T cells may come from the graft donor. Both conserved end residues are part of each CDR3. Fields, in order: J gene, D gene, V gene, clone size, CDR3 protein, CDR3 DNA. D genes are given only for firm matches. Clone sizes are given selectively: once, few, many, or a class where the clone is expanded.

J gene: TRBJ2-5
D gene: -
V gene: TRBV27
clone size: -
CDR3 protein: CASGSQETQYF
CDR3 DNA: TGTGCCAGCGGAAGCCAAGAGACCCAGTACTTC

J gene: TRBJ2-5
D gene: -
V gene: TRBV7-2
clone size: -
CDR3 protein: CASSLFGLHVDQYF
CDR3 DNA: TGTGCCAGCAGCTTATTTGGACTCCATGTCGACCAGTACTTC

J gene: TRBJ2-1
D gene: -
V gene: TRBV15
clone size: -
CDR3 protein: CATSRGSGTGRDEQFF
CDR3 DNA: TGTGCCACCAGCAGAGGGTCGGGAACGGGTAGGGATGAGCAGTTCTTC

J gene: TRBJ2-2
D gene: TRBD1
V gene: TRBV29-1
clone size: few
CDR3 protein: CSVDGQGGELFF
CDR3 DNA: TGCAGCGTTGACGGACAGGGCGGGGAGCTGTTTTTT

J gene: TRBJ2-1
D gene: TRBD2
V gene: TRBV11-2
clone size: -
CDR3 protein: CASSWTSGGPSYNEQFF
CDR3 DNA: TGTGCCAGCAGCTGGACTAGCGGGGGGCCCTCCTACAATGAGCAGTTCTTC

J gene: TRBJ1-2
D gene: -
V gene: TRBV6-1
clone size: few
CDR3 protein: CASRNRDPFYGYTF
CDR3 DNA: TGTGCCAGCAGAAACAGGGACCCTTTCTATGGCTACACCTTC

J gene: TRBJ2-1
D gene: -
V gene: TRBV5-5
clone size: -
CDR3 protein: CASRQIGGAGDEQFF
CDR3 DNA: TGTGCCAGCCGTCAGATAGGGGGCGCGGGGGATGAGCAGTTCTTC

J gene: TRBJ2-5
D gene: TRBD1
V gene: TRBV25-1
clone size: few
CDR3 protein: CASSENSGRDRETQYF
CDR3 DNA: TGTGCCAGCAGTGAAAATTCCGGAAGGGACAGAGAGACCCAGTACTTC

J gene: TRBJ1-4
D gene: -
V gene: TRBV5-6
clone size: many
CDR3 protein: CASSWRDLGPNEKLFF
CDR3 DNA: TGTGCCAGCAGCTGGCGGGATCTGGGACCTAATGAAAAACTGTTTTTT

J gene: TRBJ2-3
D gene: -
V gene: TRBV13
clone size: few
CDR3 protein: CASRTRGNTDTQYF
CDR3 DNA: TGTGCCAGCAGGACACGGGGCAACACAGATACGCAGTATTTT

J gene: TRBJ2-3
D gene: -
V gene: TRBV5-5
clone size: many
CDR3 protein: CASSLLATDTQYF
CDR3 DNA: TGTGCCAGCAGCTTGTTAGCCACAGATACGCAGTATTTT

J gene: TRBJ1-2
D gene: -
V gene: TRBV7-9
clone size: many
CDR3 protein: CASKGRAPYGYTF
CDR3 DNA: TGTGCCAGCAAGGGGAGGGCCCCCTATGGCTACACCTTC

J gene: TRBJ2-1
D gene: -
V gene: TRBV7-3
clone size: many
CDR3 protein: CASSLSKQVNEQFF
CDR3 DNA: TGTGCCAGCAGCTTAAGTAAACAGGTCAATGAGCAGTTCTTC

J gene: TRBJ2-3
D gene: TRBD1
V gene: TRBV29-1
clone size: few
CDR3 protein: CSVAWTGTTDTQYF
CDR3 DNA: TGCAGCGTTGCTTGGACAGGGACCACAGATACGCAGTATTTT

J gene: TRBJ2-7
D gene: -
V gene: TRBV4-3
clone size: -
CDR3 protein: CASSRETGRSYEQYF
CDR3 DNA: TGCGCCAGCAGCCGCGAGACAGGGAGGTCCTACGAGCAGTACTTC

J gene: TRBJ1-5
D gene: -
V gene: TRBV6-1
clone size: -
CDR3 protein: CASSDKNLNQPQHF
CDR3 DNA: TGTGCCAGCAGTGACAAGAACCTCAATCAGCCCCAGCATTTT

J gene: TRBJ1-5
D gene: -
V gene: TRBV20-1
clone size: few
CDR3 protein: CSARDPVSNQPQHF
CDR3 DNA: TGCAGTGCTAGAGATCCGGTCAGCAATCAGCCCCAGCATTTT

J gene: TRBJ2-7
D gene: -
V gene: TRBV20-1
clone size: few
CDR3 protein: CSARDPGFDEQYF
CDR3 DNA: TGCAGTGCTAGAGATCCGGGATTTGACGAGCAGTACTTC

J gene: TRBJ1-2
D gene: TRBD1
V gene: TRBV12-3/TRBV12-4
clone size: -
CDR3 protein: CASRGQGSNYGYTF
CDR3 DNA: TGTGCCAGCAGAGGACAGGGGAGCAACTATGGCTACACCTTC

J gene: TRBJ1-6
D gene: TRBD1
V gene: TRBV7-8
clone size: few
CDR3 protein: CASSPWTGISNSPLHF
CDR3 DNA: TGTGCCAGCAGCCCGTGGACAGGGATATCTAATTCACCCCTCCACTTT

J gene: TRBJ2-7
D gene: TRBD1
V gene: TRBV7-3
clone size: few
CDR3 protein: CASSLNRGYEQYF
CDR3 DNA: TGTGCCAGCAGCTTAAACAGGGGCTACGAGCAGTACTTC

J gene: TRBJ1-6
D gene: TRBD1
V gene: TRBV7-9
clone size: -
CDR3 protein: CASSPSGQSNSPLHF
CDR3 DNA: TGTGCCAGCAGCCCCTCGGGACAGTCAAATTCACCCCTCCACTTT

J gene: TRBJ1-6
D gene: -
V gene: TRBV5-1
clone size: -
CDR3 protein: CASSLAGSSPNSPLHF
CDR3 DNA: TGCGCCAGCAGCTTGGCGGGGAGTTCCCCTAATTCACCCCTCCACTTT

J gene: TRBJ1-1
D gene: -
V gene: TRBV11-2
clone size: -
CDR3 protein: CASSLTTTGSHTEAFF
CDR3 DNA: TGTGCCAGCAGCTTGACTACAACAGGGTCCCACACTGAAGCTTTCTTT

J gene: TRBJ1-1
D gene: TRBD1
V gene: TRBV10-3
clone size: many
CDR3 protein: CAISDAGGTEAFF
CDR3 DNA: TGTGCCATCAGTGATGCAGGGGGGACTGAAGCTTTCTTT

J gene: TRBJ2-1
D gene: TRBD2
V gene: TRBV6-4
clone size: many
CDR3 protein: CASRRPGLAGGFSYNEQFF
CDR3 DNA: TGTGCCAGCAGACGTCCGGGACTAGCGGGGGGGTTCTCCTACAATGAGCAGTTCTTC

J gene: TRBJ2-7
D gene: TRBD1
V gene: TRBV24-1
clone size: many
CDR3 protein: CAAGQGLFEQYF
CDR3 DNA: TGTGCCGCCGGACAGGGTTTGTTCGAGCAGTACTTC

J gene: TRBJ2-5
D gene: -
V gene: TRBV7-8
clone size: many
CDR3 protein: CASSSLGAGETQYF
CDR3 DNA: TGTGCCAGCAGCTCTCTGGGTGCTGGAGAGACCCAGTACTTC

J gene: TRBJ2-3
D gene: -
V gene: TRBV20-1
clone size: few
CDR3 protein: CSARDNPQSDTQYF
CDR3 DNA: TGCAGTGCTAGAGATAACCCCCAGTCCGATACGCAGTATTTT

J gene: TRBJ2-1
D gene: -
V gene: TRBV4-3
clone size: -
CDR3 protein: CASSQDEAGVYNEQFF
CDR3 DNA: TGCGCCAGCAGCCAAGATGAGGCAGGAGTATACAATGAGCAGTTCTTC

J gene: TRBJ2-7
D gene: TRBD2
V gene: TRBV20-1
clone size: many
CDR3 protein: CSARAGTSGGYEQYF
CDR3 DNA: TGCAGTGCTAGAGCCGGGACTAGCGGGGGCTACGAGCAGTACTTC

J gene: TRBJ2-5
D gene: -
V gene: TRBV28
clone size: many
CDR3 protein: CASSLGRQETQYF
CDR3 DNA: TGTGCCAGCAGTTTAGGCAGGCAAGAGACCCAGTACTTC

J gene: TRBJ2-3
D gene: TRBD1
V gene: TRBV20-1
clone size: -
CDR3 protein: CSASLWDRGSIGTQYF
CDR3 DNA: TGCAGTGCTAGTCTTTGGGACAGGGGTTCCATAGGTACGCAGTATTTT

J gene: TRBJ1-1
D gene: -
V gene: TRBV20-1
clone size: many
CDR3 protein: CSALSKNTEAFF
CDR3 DNA: TGCAGTGCTCTCTCCAAGAACACTGAAGCTTTCTTT

J gene: TRBJ1-1
D gene: -
V gene: TRBV29-1
clone size: -
CDR3 protein: CSVMTAAGTEAFF
CDR3 DNA: TGCAGCGTCATGACCGCGGCAGGGACTGAAGCTTTCTTT

J gene: TRBJ2-2
D gene: -
V gene: TRBV15
clone size: few
CDR3 protein: CATGRNTGELFF
CDR3 DNA: TGTGCCACCGGGCGCAACACCGGGGAGCTGTTTTTT

J gene: TRBJ1-1
D gene: -
V gene: TRBV4-3
clone size: many
CDR3 protein: CASSQTVNTEAFF
CDR3 DNA: TGCGCCAGCAGCCAAACAGTGAACACTGAAGCTTTCTTT

J gene: TRBJ1-4
D gene: -
V gene: TRBV20-1
clone size: few
CDR3 protein: CSASPGDEKLFF
CDR3 DNA: TGCAGTGCTAGTCCCGGGGACGAAAAACTGTTTTTT

J gene: TRBJ1-5
D gene: -
V gene: TRBV29-1
clone size: -
CDR3 protein: CSVGVNSNQPQHF
CDR3 DNA: TGCAGCGTTGGGGTCAATAGCAATCAGCCCCAGCATTTT

J gene: TRBJ2-3
D gene: -
V gene: TRBV20-1
clone size: -
CDR3 protein: CSASFGAGSTDTQYF
CDR3 DNA: TGCAGTGCTAGCTTTGGGGCCGGGAGCACAGATACGCAGTATTTT

J gene: TRBJ1-2
D gene: -
V gene: TRBV7-2
clone size: few
CDR3 protein: CASSSVGGYTF
CDR3 DNA: TGTGCCAGCAGCTCCGTTGGGGGCTACACCTTC

J gene: TRBJ2-2
D gene: TRBD2
V gene: TRBV29-1
clone size: many
CDR3 protein: CSVEGPGGTNTGELFF
CDR3 DNA: TGCAGCGTTGAAGGTCCCGGGGGGACGAACACCGGGGAGCTGTTTTTT

J gene: TRBJ2-5
D gene: TRBD1
V gene: TRBV20-1
clone size: few
CDR3 protein: CSARPGQGAIGSETQYF
CDR3 DNA: TGCAGTGCTCGACCGGGACAGGGGGCGATTGGGAGCGAGACCCAGTACTTC

J gene: TRBJ1-1
D gene: -
V gene: TRBV29-1
clone size: few
CDR3 protein: CSAGVNTEAFF
CDR3 DNA: TGCAGCGCGGGTGTGAACACTGAAGCTTTCTTT

J gene: TRBJ2-1
D gene: -
V gene: TRBV12-3/TRBV12-4
clone size: -
CDR3 protein: CASSPPGVWNEQFF
CDR3 DNA: TGTGCCAGCAGTCCTCCCGGGGTATGGAATGAGCAGTTCTTC

J gene: TRBJ2-2
D gene: -
V gene: TRBV5-1
clone size: -
CDR3 protein: CASSPAGTTFTGELFF
CDR3 DNA: TGCGCCAGCAGCCCAGCCGGGACAACATTCACCGGGGAGCTGTTTTTT

J gene: TRBJ1-3
D gene: -
V gene: TRBV6-5
clone size: many
CDR3 protein: CASSYSRGTRNTIYF
CDR3 DNA: TGTGCCAGCAGTTACTCGCGGGGAACCAGAAACACCATATATTTT

J gene: TRBJ2-1
D gene: -
V gene: TRBV5-1
clone size: many
CDR3 protein: CASSLGGGQDEQFF
CDR3 DNA: TGCGCCAGCAGCTTAGGGGGGGGTCAGGATGAGCAGTTCTTC

J gene: TRBJ1-6
D gene: -
V gene: TRBV7-9
clone size: -
CDR3 protein: CASSLGSNRNSPLHF
CDR3 DNA: TGTGCCAGCAGCTTAGGCTCAAACAGGAATTCACCCCTCCACTTT

J gene: TRBJ1-6
D gene: -
V gene: TRBV20-1
clone size: few
CDR3 protein: CSALPPRAYNSPLHF
CDR3 DNA: TGCAGTGCTCTTCCCCCCAGGGCTTATAATTCACCCCTCCACTTT

J gene: TRBJ2-2
D gene: TRBD1
V gene: TRBV5-1
clone size: -
CDR3 protein: CASSLGYTGANTGELFF
CDR3 DNA: TGCGCCAGCAGCCTGGGCTATACAGGGGCGAACACCGGGGAGCTGTTTTTT

J gene: TRBJ1-1
D gene: -
V gene: TRBV12-3/TRBV12-4
clone size: few
CDR3 protein: CATQPGPIGTEAFF
CDR3 DNA: TGTGCCACCCAACCGGGACCAATAGGGACTGAAGCTTTCTTT